These 20 T cell receptor beta chains share one sample of origin, sequenced in a study of blood T cells in healthy people across ages. A second PCR, run for 7 to 11 cycles, used a sample-barcoded 5' primer plus a J-beta primer mix. TCRdb called the 5' RACE reads again in MiXCR, with one record for every CDR3 protein. The sample holds roughly 1,800,000 distinct CDR3 sequences; 49% are singletons and the top ten take about 2.1%. Sequenced material: blood. These receptors were obtained from a middle-aged woman in good health.

In this sample, this clonotype turned up a few times. The chain uses TRBV5-1 and TRBJ2-1; 8 bases agree with TRBD2. Germline V gives CDR1 SGHRS, CDR2 YFSETQ. CDR3 length: 15 amino acids. V gave up 0 bases and J gave up 6 bases; unmatched junction bases: 5. The CDR3 region has the DNA TGCGCCAGCAGCTTGGTTAGCGGGGTCCTCAATGAGCAGTTCTTC. Encoded protein: CASSLVSGVLNEQFF.

This clonotype was seen a handful of times. Written as DNA, the CDR3 is TGCAGTGCCCCAGTTGTGGCTCCTGGGGCCAACGTCCTGACTTTC. Its translation is CSAPVVAPGANVLTF. The chain recombines TRBV20-1 with TRBJ2-6; no firm D call. Germline V gives CDR1 DFQATT, CDR2 SNEGSKA (reference sequence). The ends were cut back, 6 bases at V and 2 bases at J, with 14 bases in the middle. CDR3 length: 15 residues.

This clonotype was seen only a few times. The chain links TRBV24-1 to TRBJ2-5; no definite D call. There are 14 residues in the CDR3. Germline-derived CDR1 and CDR2 are KGHDR and SFDVKD. The V end was cut by 2 bases, the J end by 0 bases, with 6 bases between. The CDR3 protein is CATSDYEYQETQYF. DNA for the CDR3: TGTGCCACCAGTGATTATGAGTACCAAGAGACCCAGTACTTC.

This chain links TRBV27 with TRBJ1-4; maybe TRBD1 (5 bases). Germline CDR1 is MNHEY and CDR2 is SMNVEV (reference sequence). Trimming pared 5 bases from V and 5 bases from J, leaving 12 bases between. The CDR3 extends over 14 amino acids. CDR3 DNA: TGTGCCAGCAGTCGCGCGGGGGGAAATGAAAAACTGTTTTTT. It translates to CASSRAGGNEKLFF.

The table lists this clonotype with many counts. The J gene is TRBJ2-1, the V gene TRBV5-1, with 11 bases matching TRBD1. Germline CDR1 SGHRS, CDR2 YFSETQ. The CDR3 spans 16 residues. V gave up 0 bases and J gave up 3 bases; unmatched junction bases: 2. Written as DNA, the CDR3 is TGCGCCAGCAGCTTGGGGGGGACAGGGGGCTACAATGAGCAGTTCTTC. It specifies CASSLGGTGGYNEQFF.

J is TRBJ1-2 and V is TRBV5-1; TRBD1 agrees at 8 bases. V gave up 4 bases and J gave up 4 bases; unmatched junction bases: 9. Germline V gene data show CDR1 as SGHRS and CDR2 as YFSETQ. This CDR3 has 15 amino acids. DNA for the CDR3: TGCGCCAGCAGCCCAGGACAGGGCTGGCCCTATGGCTACACCTTC. Protein product: CASSPGQGWPYGYTF.

This chain links TRBV7-9 with TRBJ2-7, with 7 bases that match TRBD1. Germline assignment: CDR1 SEHNR and CDR2 FQNEAQ (reference sequence). The junction had 7 bases not matched to a gene; V was cut back by 1 base and J by 1 base. The CDR3 consists of 16 residues. The CDR3, as DNA: TGTGCCAGCAGCTTAGTAATGGGGGACAGATCCTACGAGCAGTACTTC. Translation gives CASSLVMGDRSYEQYF.

A few counts support this clonotype. The V and J genes are TRBV6-5 and TRBJ1-1; D unresolved. The germline V and J ends were trimmed by 5 bases and 1 base, with 8 bases remaining between them. Per the germline V gene, CDR1 is MNHEY and CDR2 is SVGAGI. The CDR3 runs 13 residues. The chain's CDR3 is CASSNPGNTEAFF. The CDR3 DNA is TGTGCCAGCAGTAACCCCGGGAACACTGAAGCTTTCTTT.

J is TRBJ2-5 and V is TRBV12-3 or TRBV12-4, with TRBD1 matching 7 bases. This CDR3 has 14 amino acids. With V trimmed by 7 bases and J by 1 base, 6 bases remained unmatched. The CDR3 DNA reads as TGTGCCAGCACCCAGGACAGGTTCCAAGAGACCCAGTACTTC. It specifies CASTQDRFQETQYF.

A single count supports this clonotype. The chain joins TRBV29-1 to TRBJ2-3; D is possibly TRBD1 or TRBD2 (5 bases each). Germline V gives CDR1 SQVTM, CDR2 ANQGSEA. The CDR3 is 13 residues long. The V end lost 3 bases, the J end lost 5 bases, and 12 bases lay between the germline ends. The CDR3 DNA reads as TGCAGCGTTGACAGGGCCGGACTAGATACGCAGTATTTT. Translating gives CSVDRAGLDTQYF.

V usage is TRBV6-2 or TRBV6-3 and J usage is TRBJ2-7; a weak D match, TRBD1 (6 bases). Trimming removed 4 bases at V and 1 base at J, with 14 bases between. Per the germline V gene, CDR1 is MNHEY and CDR2 is SVGEGT. This CDR3 region has 15 residues. The CDR3 here is CASSLDRLRSYEQYF. In nucleotides, the CDR3 is TGTGCCAGCAGTTTGGACAGATTACGATCCTACGAGCAGTACTTC.

This clonotype was recorded a few times. The chain combines TRBV9 with TRBJ2-5; a possible D gene is TRBD1 (5 bases). Germline CDR1 and CDR2: SGDLS and YYNGEE. V shed 4 bases and J shed 11 bases, with 27 bases lying between them. The CDR3 runs to 16 residues. CDR3 DNA sequence: TGTGCCAGCAGCTTCCGGAGTGGACACCCGGCGATCCGGCAGTACTTC. It encodes CASSFRSGHPAIRQYF.

This clonotype showed up just a few times. The rearrangement uses TRBV20-1 and TRBJ2-7; weak D call: TRBD1 (6 bases). Trimming pared 5 bases from V and 4 bases from J, leaving 15 bases between. The CDR3 consists of 13 residues. CDR1 and CDR2 (germline): DFQATT, SNEGSKA (reference sequence). CDR3 sequence reads: CSAEDRPRYEQYF. CDR3 nucleotides: TGCAGTGCTGAAGACAGGCCACGGTACGAGCAGTACTTC.

The rearrangement links TRBV27 to TRBJ1-2; 9 bases map to TRBD1. The CDR3 length is 20 residues. Germline V CDR1 and CDR2: MNHEY, SMNVEV (reference sequence). Unmatched junction bases numbered 20, after V lost 2 bases and J lost 4 bases. CDR3 DNA: TGTGCCAGCAGTTTAAGGGGGCCAAGGACAGGGGATCCCCTAGGCTATGGCTACACCTTC. Protein product: CASSLRGPRTGDPLGYGYTF.

This clonotype was seen a few times. The V gene is TRBV29-1, the J gene TRBJ2-7; TRBD1 matches at 9 bases. CDR3 length equals 14 residues. The V segment lost 3 bases and the J segment 2 bases; nucleotides outside the gene matches: 5. CDR1 SQVTM and CDR2 ANQGSEA come from the germline V gene. The CDR3 sequence: CSVDRGQGPYEQYF. DNA for the CDR3: TGCAGCGTTGATAGGGGACAGGGCCCCTACGAGCAGTACTTC.

The rearrangement links TRBV28 to TRBJ2-4, with 7 bases identical to TRBD1. The CDR3 sequence is 16 residues long. In germline, CDR1 is MDHEN, CDR2 SYDVKM. The ends lost 4 bases at V and 7 bases at J; junction bases unmatched: 13. The CDR3 DNA is TGTGCCAGCAGTTCTGACAGGGAAGACGTGATCAACATTCAGTACTTC. Translated, it gives CASSSDREDVINIQYF.

This chain links TRBV20-1 with TRBJ2-7; no reliable D call. V dropped 0 bases and J dropped 1 base, with 16 bases sitting between them. The CDR3 sequence is 16 residues long. CDR1 and CDR2 from the germline V gene are DFQATT and SNEGSKA (reference sequence). DNA of the CDR3: TGCAGTGCTAGAGATGAGCTCAGGTTAGGATCCTACGAGCAGTACTTC. This gives the protein CSARDELRLGSYEQYF.

This sequence joins TRBV27 and TRBJ1-1; D gene uncertain. CDR1 is MNHEY, CDR2 SMNVEV, per germline (reference sequence). Trimming stripped 7 bases from V and 1 base from J, with 7 bases between. This CDR3 is built from 12 residues. CDR3 residues: CASNSPNTEAFF. In DNA, the CDR3 is TGTGCCAGCAACAGCCCGAACACTGAAGCTTTCTTT.

The rearrangement links TRBV5-1 to TRBJ2-1; D might be TRBD1 (6 bases). V gave up 1 base and J gave up 4 bases, with 12 bases separating them. The CDR3 totals 15 residues. Germline loops: CDR1 SGHRS, CDR2 YFSETQ. CDR3 protein: CASSLRGSLYNEQFF. The CDR3 DNA reads as TGCGCCAGCAGCTTGAGGGGGAGCCTTTACAATGAGCAGTTCTTC.

The J gene is TRBJ2-7, the V gene TRBV19, with D perhaps TRBD1 (5 bases). V was shortened by 3 bases and J by 5 bases, with 14 bases between the two germline ends. Germline assignment: CDR1 LNHDA and CDR2 SQIVND (reference sequence). The CDR3 consists of 14 residues. The CDR3 DNA sequence: TGTGCCAGTAGTATCGGGTGGGGCGACCACGAGCAGTACTTC. Translated: CASSIGWGDHEQYF.